The clone carrying this T cell receptor beta chain turned up a few times. The antigen is unknown. RNA was extracted and reverse transcribed into cDNA as the sequencing template. Data came from immunoSEQ multiplex PCR; TCRdb stores just in-frame clones and leaves some out. The sample lists 130,000 to 150,000 clones; approximately 85% were seen once. This specimen belongs to a study of CD8+ T cells in alopecia areata. At the level of the study: Tofacitinib was given for 6 to 18 months, then stopped for 6 months. The share of scalp area affected provided the severity score for treated patients. Broader study findings: Scalp clonality dropped significantly under tofacitinib, as did expanded CD8+ top-100 clones. Throughout tofacitinib, many expanded lesional clones continued to persist in scalp and blood.

Stated treatment: oral pan-JAK inhibitor, 5-10 mg twice daily. Trimming pared 3 bases from V and 1 base from J, leaving 9 bases between. Germline-derived CDR1 and CDR2 are SQVTM and ANQGSEA. The CDR3 is 14 residues long. This sample comprised CD8+ T cells sorted from blood, obtained at week 4, from a patient treated with tofacitinib. This TCR came from a human donor with alopecia areata. The chain couples TRBV29-1 to TRBJ2-2; no definite D call. The chain's CDR3 is CSVEIGLNTGELFF. The CDR3 DNA is TGCAGCGTTGAGATCGGCTTGAACACCGGGGAGCTGTTTTTT.